These T cell receptor beta chains were read from a single sample in a study of radiotherapy plus CTLA-4 blockade in lung cancer. Clones were read by immunoSEQ multiplex PCR, and TCRdb kept only the in-frame ones, dropping some. The table records some 64,000 clones, around 77% of them present only once. Sequenced here: peripheral blood, sampled from a patient treated with radiotherapy plus ipilimumab. The receptor set was obtained from a human donor with non-small cell lung cancer whose response to radiotherapy plus ipilimumab could not be evaluated. Some clones in this sample may be carry-over from other donors' samples. CDR3s include the opening cysteine and the closing phenylalanine or tryptophan. Fields, in order: V gene, J gene, clone size, D gene, CDR3 DNA, CDR3 protein. The D gene is left open where the match is weak. The size field is filled for only some rows; it gives once, few, many or a size class.

v_call: TRBV10-3; j_call: TRBJ2-3; clone_size: NA; d_call: NA; cdr3_nt: TGTGCCATCAAGGGGGGGCTTAGCACAGATACGCAGTATTTT; cdr3_aa: CAIKGGLSTDTQYF
v_call: TRBV19; j_call: TRBJ2-7; clone_size: NA; d_call: NA; cdr3_nt: TGTGCCAGTAGTCCCACCCCCAGGGGCTCCTACGAGCAGTACTTC; cdr3_aa: CASSPTPRGSYEQYF
v_call: TRBV10-3; j_call: TRBJ2-7; clone_size: NA; d_call: TRBD2; cdr3_nt: TGTGCCATCAGTGAGGTAGCGGGGGGTTCCTACGAGCAGTACTTC; cdr3_aa: CAISEVAGGSYEQYF
v_call: TRBV19; j_call: TRBJ1-6; clone_size: NA; d_call: NA; cdr3_nt: TGTGCCAGTAGTATAGAGGAGGGGAGCTCCTATAATTCACCCCTCCACTTT; cdr3_aa: CASSIEEGSSYNSPLHF
v_call: TRBV29-1; j_call: TRBJ1-1; clone_size: NA; d_call: NA; cdr3_nt: TGCAGCGTTGAAGGGCCCTACACTGAAGCTTTCTTT; cdr3_aa: CSVEGPYTEAFF
v_call: TRBV7-8; j_call: TRBJ1-4; clone_size: NA; d_call: NA; cdr3_nt: TGTGCCAGCAGCTTAGCTGGGAGGCCCACTAATGAAAAACTGTTTTTT; cdr3_aa: CASSLAGRPTNEKLFF
v_call: TRBV15; j_call: TRBJ1-4; clone_size: NA; d_call: TRBD1; cdr3_nt: TGTGCCACCAGCAGAGAAGGGGGCGCTGGGGAAAAACTGTTTTTT; cdr3_aa: CATSREGGAGEKLFF
v_call: TRBV10-3; j_call: TRBJ2-7; clone_size: NA; d_call: NA; cdr3_nt: TGTGCCATCAGTTACGGGGGGCTAGCGGCCTCCTACGAGCAGTACTTC; cdr3_aa: CAISYGGLAASYEQYF
v_call: TRBV4-1; j_call: TRBJ2-1; clone_size: NA; d_call: TRBD2; cdr3_nt: TGCGCCAGCAGCCAGCACCCCTCTAGCGGGGGAACCAATGAGCAGTTCTTC; cdr3_aa: CASSQHPSSGGTNEQFF
v_call: TRBV5-6; j_call: TRBJ1-3; clone_size: NA; d_call: TRBD1; cdr3_nt: TGTGCCAGCAGCTTGGGGGACAGGACTTCCTCTGGAAACACCATATATTTT; cdr3_aa: CASSLGDRTSSGNTIYF
v_call: TRBV4-1; j_call: TRBJ1-1; clone_size: NA; d_call: NA; cdr3_nt: TGCGCCAGCACCCGAGGGACTGAAGCTTTCTTT; cdr3_aa: CASTRGTEAFF
v_call: TRBV27; j_call: TRBJ1-1; clone_size: NA; d_call: NA; cdr3_nt: TGTGCCAGCTTTTTAGGGGCAGGGCTTGATGGAGCTTTCTTT; cdr3_aa: CASFLGAGLDGAFF
v_call: TRBV5-6; j_call: TRBJ1-2; clone_size: NA; d_call: NA; cdr3_nt: TGTGCCAGCGGGTTCGACGTGAGGAGGGGAAAAGGCTATGGCTACACCTTC; cdr3_aa: CASGFDVRRGKGYGYTF
v_call: TRBV29-1; j_call: TRBJ1-2; clone_size: NA; d_call: NA; cdr3_nt: TGCAGCGTTGGGTTACAGATCGGCTATGGCTACACCTTC; cdr3_aa: CSVGLQIGYGYTF
v_call: TRBV5-6; j_call: TRBJ2-2; clone_size: NA; d_call: NA; cdr3_nt: TGTGCCAGCAGCTTCGGGGGAACCAACACCGGGGAGCTGTTTTTT; cdr3_aa: CASSFGGTNTGELFF
v_call: TRBV5-1; j_call: TRBJ1-3; clone_size: once; d_call: NA; cdr3_nt: TGCGCCAGCAGCTTGGCGGTCTCTGGAAACACCATATATTTT; cdr3_aa: CASSLAVSGNTIYF
v_call: TRBV5-4; j_call: TRBJ1-3; clone_size: NA; d_call: TRBD1; cdr3_nt: TGTGCCAGCAGCTCCCGGGACAGAGGAAACACCATATATTTT; cdr3_aa: CASSSRDRGNTIYF
v_call: TRBV5-6; j_call: TRBJ1-5; clone_size: NA; d_call: NA; cdr3_nt: TGTGCCAGCAGCTTGATAGGGGTGGTAAACAATCAGCCCCAGCATTTT; cdr3_aa: CASSLIGVVNNQPQHF
v_call: TRBV10-1; j_call: TRBJ2-4; clone_size: few; d_call: NA; cdr3_nt: TGCGCCAGGACGGGGTTCCCAGCCAAAAACATTCAGTACTTC; cdr3_aa: CARTGFPAKNIQYF
v_call: TRBV6-6; j_call: TRBJ1-1; clone_size: NA; d_call: TRBD1; cdr3_nt: TGTGCCAGCAGTTACTCTAGGGGGCGCCTCACTGAAGCTTTCTTT; cdr3_aa: CASSYSRGRLTEAFF
v_call: TRBV28; j_call: TRBJ2-7; clone_size: NA; d_call: NA; cdr3_nt: TGTGCCAGCAGTCCCACAACAGGGTCCGCCTACGGGCAGTACTTC; cdr3_aa: CASSPTTGSAYGQYF
v_call: TRBV9; j_call: TRBJ1-2; clone_size: NA; d_call: NA; cdr3_nt: TGTGCCAGCAGCGTAGAGGGACACCAGCTATTCTATGGCTACACCTTC; cdr3_aa: CASSVEGHQLFYGYTF
v_call: TRBV23-1; j_call: TRBJ2-2; clone_size: NA; d_call: NA; cdr3_nt: TGCGCCAGCAGTCGCGTCATGGACAGAAACACCGGGGAGCTGTTTTTT; cdr3_aa: CASSRVMDRNTGELFF
v_call: TRBV12-2; j_call: TRBJ1-1; clone_size: few; d_call: NA; cdr3_nt: TGTGCAAGTCGCTGTCGAGATCCTTACACTGAAGCTTTCTTT; cdr3_aa: CASRCRDPYTEAFF
v_call: TRBV9; j_call: TRBJ2-7; clone_size: NA; d_call: NA; cdr3_nt: TGTGCCAGCAGCGTAGGGGGAGATACCGAGCAGTACTTC; cdr3_aa: CASSVGGDTEQYF
v_call: TRBV5-1; j_call: TRBJ2-2; clone_size: NA; d_call: TRBD1; cdr3_nt: TGCGCCAGCAGCTCCACCGGGACAGGGAACACCGGGGAGCTGTTTTTT; cdr3_aa: CASSSTGTGNTGELFF
v_call: TRBV9; j_call: TRBJ2-3; clone_size: NA; d_call: TRBD1; cdr3_nt: TGTGCCAGCAGCGCTCCACTGGACAGGGGCCTCACAGATACGCAGTATTTT; cdr3_aa: CASSAPLDRGLTDTQYF
v_call: TRBV6-5; j_call: TRBJ2-5; clone_size: NA; d_call: NA; cdr3_nt: TGTGCCAGCAGTTACTCGAACAGTCCCCAAGAGACCCAGTACTTC; cdr3_aa: CASSYSNSPQETQYF
v_call: TRBV2; j_call: TRBJ2-7; clone_size: NA; d_call: TRBD2; cdr3_nt: TGTGCCAGCAGTGATGCACTAGCGGGGGGCGGGGGAGACGAGCAGTACTTC; cdr3_aa: CASSDALAGGGGDEQYF
v_call: TRBV7-2; j_call: TRBJ2-5; clone_size: few; d_call: NA; cdr3_nt: TGTGCCAGCAGCTTAAAAACAGGGCGGGAGACCCAGTACTTC; cdr3_aa: CASSLKTGRETQYF
v_call: TRBV27; j_call: TRBJ1-6; clone_size: NA; d_call: TRBD1; cdr3_nt: TGTGCCAGCAGTCAAAGGACAGGAGATTATTCACCCCTCCACTTT; cdr3_aa: CASSQRTGDYSPLHF
v_call: TRBV4-2; j_call: TRBJ1-2; clone_size: few; d_call: TRBD1; cdr3_nt: TGTGCCAGCAGCCAGGCCCAGGGGGCCGGGGGCTACACCTTC; cdr3_aa: CASSQAQGAGGYTF
v_call: TRBV7-2; j_call: TRBJ2-7; clone_size: once; d_call: NA; cdr3_nt: TGTGCCAGCAGCTTACCTGGAGGGTCCTACGAGCAGTACTTC; cdr3_aa: CASSLPGGSYEQYF
v_call: TRBV10-3; j_call: TRBJ2-7; clone_size: NA; d_call: NA; cdr3_nt: TGTGCCATCAGCCCCGGGTCTCCCGTAACTGTGCAGTACTTC; cdr3_aa: CAISPGSPVTVQYF
v_call: TRBV6-5; j_call: TRBJ1-1; clone_size: NA; d_call: NA; cdr3_nt: TGTGCCAGCAGTTACCCCCAGGGGAACACTGAAGCTTTCTTT; cdr3_aa: CASSYPQGNTEAFF
v_call: TRBV19; j_call: TRBJ2-1; clone_size: NA; d_call: NA; cdr3_nt: TGTGCCAGTAGTGAGGGCCAGTGGTACAATGAGCAGTTCTTC; cdr3_aa: CASSEGQWYNEQFF
v_call: TRBV19; j_call: TRBJ1-2; clone_size: NA; d_call: TRBD1; cdr3_nt: TGTGCCAGTATGGGGACAGGGAACTATGGCTACACCTTC; cdr3_aa: CASMGTGNYGYTF
v_call: TRBV9; j_call: TRBJ2-7; clone_size: NA; d_call: NA; cdr3_nt: TGTGCCAGCAGCGACACCTACGAGCAGTACTTC; cdr3_aa: CASSDTYEQYF
v_call: TRBV6-1; j_call: TRBJ2-3; clone_size: NA; d_call: TRBD2; cdr3_nt: TGTGCCAGCAGTGATCAGCGGGGGGGCCCTGGGTATTTT; cdr3_aa: CASSDQRGGPGYF
v_call: TRBV5-1; j_call: TRBJ1-2; clone_size: NA; d_call: NA; cdr3_nt: TGCGCCAGCAGCCAACAGGGTTATGGCTACACCTTC; cdr3_aa: CASSQQGYGYTF
v_call: TRBV5-6; j_call: TRBJ1-5; clone_size: once; d_call: NA; cdr3_nt: TGTGCCAGCAGCTGGGGGGGGACGGAGCCCCAGCATTTT; cdr3_aa: CASSWGGTEPQHF
v_call: TRBV5-8; j_call: TRBJ1-2; clone_size: NA; d_call: TRBD1; cdr3_nt: TGTGCCAGCAGCCCCGGACAGGTTATGGATGGCTACACCTTC; cdr3_aa: CASSPGQVMDGYTF
v_call: TRBV5-1; j_call: TRBJ2-7; clone_size: NA; d_call: TRBD1; cdr3_nt: TGCGCCAGCAGCTTGGCCCGATCAGGGGGAACCTACGAGCAGTACTTC; cdr3_aa: CASSLARSGGTYEQYF